This record covers a single T cell receptor beta chain. The data derive from a study of blood T cell repertoires in COVID-19. Study-level information: The United States, Italy and Spain provided the acute and convalescent COVID-19 samples.

The germline V and J ends were trimmed by 3 bases and 5 bases, with 13 bases remaining between them. The CDR3 sequence is 15 residues long. Germline lookup yields CDR1 KGHSH and CDR2 LQKENI. Original methodology: Reference gene primer amplification in the assay estimated nucleated cell counts. Using immunoSEQ multiplex PCR, the repertoire was profiled, and TCRdb retains in-frame clones only, with some absent. Clone size and the V and J calls come from that table; the DNA yielded D and trimming. The table shows about 50,000 clones, with roughly nine tenths occurring only once. The chain is built from TRBV18 and TRBJ1-4; weak D call: TRBD1 (5 bases). The sequencing input was peripheral blood. The sequence derives from a man between 40 and 49 years old with active COVID-19. Written as DNA, the CDR3 is TGTGCCAGCTCACCGAGGACAATCCTAAATGAAAAACTGTTTTTT. Translation gives CASSPRTILNEKLFF.